The T cell receptor (beta chain) described here comes from a study of a mutant IDH1 vaccine in newly diagnosed glioma. Background on the study: Once 4-6 weeks had passed after radiotherapy alone, vaccination started, or it started with temozolomide cycles.

TCRdb's copy holds only in-frame clones and misses some; the assay was immunoSEQ multiplex PCR. The sample has approximately 61,000 clones, roughly 80% seen once. CDR1 and CDR2 from the germline V gene are KGHSH and LQKENI. Trimming took 0 bases from V and 4 from J, leaving 6 bases between them. There are 14 residues in the CDR3. Sample time point: week 35, safety follow-up. Vaccine doses each comprised 300 ug of mutant IDH1 20-mer peptide, with topical imiquimod. Eight vaccine injections were given to patients in weeks 1, 3, 5, 7, 11, 15, 19 and 23. A note on this clone: The antigen is not known.

This TCR was recovered from a man in his forties or fifties with glioma. The V gene is TRBV18, the J gene TRBJ1-4; D is ambiguous. The sample here was PBMCs, taken from a glioma patient whose treatment included an IDH1 peptide vaccine. The CDR3 loop is CASSPPSVNEKLFF. For the CDR3, the DNA is TGTGCCAGCTCACCACCATCCGTTAATGAAAAACTGTTTTTT.